This T cell receptor (beta chain) was obtained from a study of blood T cell repertoires in COVID-19. This clone was recorded once. Repertoires were generated with immunoSEQ multiplex PCR, while TCRdb's copy carries only in-frame clones and drops some. Among approximately 110,000 clones listed, 70% to 85% were seen once. The V gene's germline CDR1 is DFQATT and CDR2 SNEGSKA (reference sequence). This CDR3 is 11 amino acids long. The chain combines TRBV20-1 with TRBJ2-5, with D possibly being TRBD1 (5 bases). The receptor comes from a human donor with acute or convalescent COVID-19. The donor label of this sample is uncertain. Sequencing used peripheral blood. CDR3 bases: TGCAGCGGACACGCCCAAGAGACCCAGTACTTC. Translation gives CSGHAQETQYF.